Below are 20 T cell receptor beta chains sequenced from a single sample in a study of blood T cell repertoires in COVID-19. Sequencing was performed with immunoSEQ multiplex PCR; in TCRdb, only in-frame clones are kept and a portion is missing. This sample yields roughly 150,000 clones, of which around 90% are seen a single time; approximately 2.2% belongs to the top ten. Specimen: peripheral blood. These receptors were taken from a man aged 18 to 29 with acute or convalescent COVID-19.

This clone was seen a single time. This rearrangement joins TRBV5-1 to TRBJ2-5; 12 bases line up with TRBD2. CDR1 SGHRS and CDR2 YFSETQ come from the germline V gene. The CDR3 sequence is 18 residues long. Trimming removed 0 bases from V and 6 bases from J; junction bases left unmatched: 12. The CDR3 bases are TGCGCCAGCAGCTTGGCCGGCGTCAGGACTAGCGGGGTAAAGACCCAGTACTTC. Translating gives CASSLAGVRTSGVKTQYF.

The chain is built from TRBV6-5 and TRBJ2-1; 11 positions agree with TRBD2. V trimming: 6 bases; J trimming: 9 bases; junction bases outside the gene matches: 4. CDR3 size: 13 residues. Germline loops: CDR1 MNHEY, CDR2 SVGAGI. CDR3 coding DNA: TGTGCCAGCAGACTGACTAGCGGGATTGAGCAGTTCTTC. Translated, it gives CASRLTSGIEQFF.

The chain is built from TRBV10-3 and TRBJ1-1; D might be TRBD1 (5 bases). CDR3 length equals 14 residues. The ends were cut back, 5 bases at V and 3 bases at J, with 13 bases in the middle. CDR1 is ENHRY, CDR2 SYGVKD, per germline. The CDR3 spells CAISPPGFDTEAFF. CDR3 nucleotides: TGTGCCATCAGTCCCCCAGGGTTCGACACTGAAGCTTTCTTT.

The chain is built from TRBV19 and TRBJ1-6; 12 nucleotides line up with TRBD1. The ends lost 5 bases at V and 10 bases at J; junction bases unmatched: 9. Germline CDR1 and CDR2: LNHDA and SQIVND (reference sequence). CDR3 length: 16 residues. In nucleotides, the CDR3 is TGTGCCAGTAGTGATTCGGGACAGGGGGCGAGGTCACCCCTCCACTTT. Amino acid sequence: CASSDSGQGARSPLHF.

The CDR3 here is CASKGATAHTEAFF. CDR3 in DNA: TGTGCCAGCAAAGGGGCAACAGCCCACACTGAAGCTTTCTTT. This chain links TRBV19 with TRBJ1-1, with D perhaps TRBD1 (5 bases). CDR3 length equals 14 residues. V was shortened by 9 bases and J by 3 bases, with 17 bases between the two germline ends. CDR1 and CDR2 from the germline V gene are LNHDA and SQIVND (reference sequence).

The rearrangement joins TRBV10-2 to TRBJ1-5; perhaps TRBD1 as D (5 bases). V lost 0 bases and J 3 bases, leaving 9 bases between the germline ends. The germline CDR1 and CDR2 sequences are WSHSY and SAAADI. The CDR3 sequence is 15 residues long. The CDR3 here is CASSESGGDNQPQHF. CDR3 bases: TGCGCCAGCAGTGAGTCAGGAGGGGACAATCAGCCCCAGCATTTT.

The V and J genes are TRBV29-1 and TRBJ2-7, with TRBD1 identical over 9 bases. Germline CDR1 is SQVTM and CDR2 is ANQGSEA. The CDR3 loop spans 14 amino acids. The ends lost 7 bases at V and 5 bases at J; junction bases unmatched: 12. CDR3 amino acids: CSASSRDRAHEQYF. The CDR3 DNA follows: TGCAGCGCATCATCCCGGGACAGGGCACACGAGCAGTACTTC.

This rearrangement joins TRBV30 to TRBJ1-4; no firm D call. Germline V lookup: CDR1 GTSNPN, CDR2 SVGIG (reference sequence). The CDR3 consists of 16 residues. Trimming shortened V by 5 bases and J by 7 bases, and 23 bases separated the two germline ends. Here the CDR3 reads CAWEKSEREIGEKLFF. DNA of the CDR3: TGTGCCTGGGAAAAGTCAGAGAGGGAGATTGGTGAAAAACTGTTTTTT.

V and J are TRBV2 and TRBJ1-5, with D maybe TRBD1 (6 bases). Germline-derived CDR1 and CDR2 are SNHLY and FYNNEI. Trimming took 6 bases from V and 0 from J, leaving 12 bases between them. The CDR3 runs 15 residues. The CDR3 DNA follows: TGTGCCAGCAGGACCGACAGGAATAGCAATCAGCCCCAGCATTTT. This codes for CASRTDRNSNQPQHF.

The V and J genes are TRBV24-1 and TRBJ1-2; a weak D match, TRBD1 (5 bases). This CDR3 contains 15 residues. Looked up from germline, CDR1 is KGHDR and CDR2 is SFDVKD. Between the trimmed V and J ends, which lost 6 bases and 3 bases, there was a span of 16 bases. Here the CDR3 DNA reads TGTGCCACCAGTCACACAGGTAGGGGCGACTATGGCTACACCTTC. Translating gives CATSHTGRGDYGYTF.

The chain recombines TRBV6-1 with TRBJ2-3; TRBD2 aligns across 10 bases. The J segment lost 4 bases and the V segment lost 2 bases, leaving 9 bases of the junction unmatched. CDR3 length: 17 residues. CDR1 and CDR2 (germline): MNHNS, SASEGT. CDR3 DNA sequence: TGTGCCAGCAGTGAATTTTACGGGACTAGCGAGTCAGATACGCAGTATTTT. Protein product: CASSEFYGTSESDTQYF.

This chain connects TRBV19 to TRBJ1-2; D remains unclear. The CDR3 spans 13 residues. V gave up 3 bases and J gave up 3 bases, with 8 bases separating them. Germline CDR1 LNHDA, CDR2 SQIVND (reference sequence). The CDR3 loop reads CASSIDNHYGYTF. The CDR3 nucleotides read TGTGCCAGTAGTATCGACAATCACTATGGCTACACCTTC.

This clone is a singleton in its sample. The rearrangement uses TRBV14 and TRBJ2-7, with D perhaps matching TRBD2 (7 bases). Germline assignment: CDR1 SGHDN and CDR2 FVKESK. V was clipped by 1 base and J by 4 bases, with 14 bases between them. This CDR3 has 15 amino acids. CDR3 loop: CASSQVGGPGYEQYF. In DNA, the CDR3 is TGTGCCAGCAGCCAAGTCGGGGGGCCGGGGTACGAGCAGTACTTC.

The rearrangement joins TRBV5-5 to TRBJ1-5; D may be TRBD1 (6 bases). The CDR3 consists of 18 residues. Trimming took 2 bases from V and 2 from J, leaving 20 bases between them. The germline V gene has CDR1 SGHKS and CDR2 YYEKEE (reference sequence). CDR3: CASSLEGTRLRGNQPQHF. As DNA, the CDR3 is TGTGCCAGCAGCTTAGAAGGGACACGGCTAAGGGGCAATCAGCCCCAGCATTTT.

The chain combines TRBV3-1 (or the pseudogene TRBV3-2) with TRBJ2-5, with 14 bases identical to TRBD2. Trimming at V came to 4 bases and at J to 1 base, leaving 5 bases not matched to a gene. Germline V lookup: CDR1 LGHDT, CDR2 YNNKEL (reference sequence). The CDR3 contains 17 residues. In DNA form, the CDR3 reads TGTGCCAGCAGCCCAGGGGGACTAGCGGGGGCCCAAGAGACCCAGTACTTC. This codes for CASSPGGLAGAQETQYF.

This clone was observed a few times. V and J are TRBV5-1 and TRBJ1-5; maybe TRBD1 (6 bases). Per the germline V gene, CDR1 is SGHRS and CDR2 is YFSETQ. There are 15 residues in the CDR3. V lost 0 bases and J lost 4, with 11 bases in between. CDR3 protein: CASSLDSTGNQPQHF. CDR3 sequence (DNA): TGCGCCAGCAGCTTGGACAGTACAGGGAATCAGCCCCAGCATTTT.

In this sample, this clone turned up a few times. The V call is TRBV7-2, the J call TRBJ1-4; the match to TRBD1 covers 9 bases. Trimming cost V 1 base and J 5 bases; bases outside gene matches: 2. Looked up from germline, CDR1 is SGHTA and CDR2 is FQGNSA. The CDR3 length is 15 residues. The CDR3 DNA is TGTGCCAGCAGCTTAGGGGACAGGGACAATGAAAAACTGTTTTTT. It is translated as CASSLGDRDNEKLFF.

The CDR3 is CASSEQGEGYTF. In DNA form, the CDR3 reads TGTGCCAGCAGTGAACAGGGGGAGGGCTACACCTTC. The chain combines TRBV2 with TRBJ1-2; 7 positions agree with TRBD1. Germline trimming cut 2 bases from V and 8 bases from J; bases unmatched to any gene: 2. Germline CDR1 is SNHLY and CDR2 is FYNNEI. The length of the CDR3 is 12 residues. The complete variable domain, with remaining parts taken from reference TRBV2 and TRBJ1-2, reads EPEVTQTPSHQVTQMGQEVILRCVPISNHLYFYWYRQILGQKVEFLVSFYNNEISEKSEIFDDQFSVERPDGSNFTLKIRSTKLEDSAMYFCASSEQGEGYTFGSGTRLTVV.

The J gene is TRBJ1-2, the V gene TRBV9, with unresolved D. The CDR3 consists of 11 residues. Deletions cut 3 bases from V and 8 bases from J, with 8 bases between. From germline, CDR1 is SGDLS and CDR2 YYNGEE. The CDR3 nucleotides are TGTGCCAGCAGCGGGTACCGGGGCTACACCTTC. It codes for CASSGYRGYTF.

This clone has a handful of counts. This chain connects TRBV19 to TRBJ1-1; a possible D gene is TRBD1 (5 bases). Germline V lookup: CDR1 LNHDA, CDR2 SQIVND (reference sequence). The CDR3 extends over 16 amino acids. The ends were cut back, 3 bases at V and 1 base at J, with 15 bases in the middle. The CDR3 DNA follows: TGTGCCAGTAGTATGTGGGGCGTTGCAGGGAACACTGAAGCTTTCTTT. Its protein is CASSMWGVAGNTEAFF.